Listed below are T cell receptor beta chains from one sample, sequenced in a study of blood T cell repertoires in COVID-19. Assay: immunoSEQ multiplex PCR; the TCRdb copy retains only in-frame clones and omits some. Of about 160,000 clones detected, 80% to 90% appear once; the ten largest clones hold about 5.8%. The sequenced sample consisted of peripheral blood. The receptors originated from a woman in her fifties or sixties with COVID-19, enrolled during active disease. Both conserved end residues are part of each CDR3. A D gene is named only where the DNA matches it firmly. Size values are once, few and many counts, or a class for expanded clones, and some rows have none.

clone_size	v_call	j_call	d_call	cdr3_aa	cdr3_nt
few	TRBV6-5	TRBJ2-7	-	CASSYASTKEPYEQYF	TGTGCCAGCAGTTACGCGTCTACCAAGGAGCCCTACGAGCAGTACTTC
-	TRBV2	TRBJ1-1	TRBD1	CASSDRDRKAFF	TGTGCCAGCAGCGACCGGGACAGGAAAGCTTTCTTT
-	TRBV2	TRBJ2-5	-	CASSEALWTTVWETQYF	TGTGCCAGCAGTGAAGCGCTTTGGACAACAGTCTGGGAGACCCAGTACTTC
-	TRBV6-2/TRBV6-3	TRBJ2-5	-	CASSPTGRRGETQYF	TGTGCCAGCAGTCCGACAGGGAGGAGAGGAGAGACCCAGTACTTC
-	TRBV28	TRBJ1-6	TRBD1	CASSSGQGNSPLHF	TGTGCCAGCAGTTCGGGACAGGGGAATTCACCCCTCCACTTT
-	TRBV19	TRBJ2-1	TRBD2	CASSFSGGARNEQFF	TGTGCCAGTAGTTTCTCCGGGGGGGCCCGGAATGAGCAGTTCTTC
-	TRBV7-9	TRBJ2-5	TRBD2	CASSLTKDSGGVQTQYF	TGTGCCAGCAGCCTCACTAAAGATAGCGGGGGCGTCCAGACCCAGTACTTC
few	TRBV6-6	TRBJ2-7	-	CASSYGGNEQYF	TGTGCCAGCAGTTACGGAGGGAACGAGCAGTACTTC
-	TRBV2	TRBJ2-7	-	CASTRSGGYEQYF	TGTGCCAGCACCCGAAGTGGGGGGTACGAGCAGTACTTC
-	TRBV1	TRBJ2-3	-	CTSSQPRCGTQYF	TGCACCAGCAGCCAACCCCGATGCGGTACGCAGTATTTT
-	TRBV5-1	TRBJ2-1	-	CASSLGSSYDEQFF	TGCGCCAGCAGCTTGGGATCTAGCTACGATGAGCAGTTCTTC
-	TRBV28	TRBJ2-5	TRBD1	CAVAGGTTQYF	TGTGCCGTGGCAGGGGGAACGACCCAGTACTTC
-	TRBV9	TRBJ1-6	-	CASSVGSGGNSPLHF	TGTGCCAGCAGCGTCGGGTCGGGGGGGAATTCACCCCTCCACTTT
once	TRBV25-1	TRBJ1-4	TRBD1	CASSERTGDFATNEKLFF	TGTGCCAGCAGTGAACGGACAGGGGACTTTGCAACTAATGAAAAACTGTTTTTT
-	TRBV2	TRBJ1-5	TRBD1	CASSEGQGGQPQHF	TGTGCCAGCAGTGAAGGGCAGGGGGGCCAGCCCCAGCATTTT
once	TRBV30	TRBJ1-5	TRBD1	CAWSGLGQGQPQHF	TGTGCCTGGAGTGGGCTTGGACAGGGGCAGCCCCAGCATTTT
-	TRBV23-1	TRBJ1-5	TRBD1	CASRSGGQPQHF	TGCGCCAGCAGATCAGGGGGGCAGCCCCAGCATTTT
-	TRBV4-2	TRBJ2-3	-	CASSQEDTRAADTQYF	TGTGCCAGCAGCCAAGAAGATACTAGGGCCGCAGATACGCAGTATTTT
-	TRBV7-3	TRBJ1-1	TRBD1	CASSAQGARTEAFF	TGTGCCAGCAGCGCCCAGGGGGCTAGGACTGAAGCTTTCTTT
-	TRBV14	TRBJ1-4	-	CASSQEGAAEKLFF	TGTGCCAGCAGCCAAGAAGGGGCAGCCGAAAAACTGTTTTTT
-	TRBV2	TRBJ2-1	TRBD2	CASSDERGGNEQFF	TGTGCCAGCAGTGACGAGCGGGGGGGCAATGAGCAGTTCTTC
once	TRBV11-2	TRBJ1-4	-	CASSHNTGEKLFF	TGTGCCAGCAGCCATAATACGGGAGAAAAACTGTTTTTT
few	TRBV5-5	TRBJ1-5	-	CASSLAAQRSNQPQHF	TGTGCCAGCAGCTTGGCCGCTCAGAGGAGCAATCAGCCCCAGCATTTT
-	TRBV9	TRBJ2-2	-	CASSVSVGAVTGELFF	TGTGCCAGCAGCGTTTCAGTCGGAGCGGTTACCGGGGAGCTGTTTTTT
-	TRBV3-1/TRBV3-2	TRBJ1-2	-	CASSQVNRGGGYGYTF	TGTGCCAGCAGCCAAGTAAATCGGGGCGGGGGCTATGGCTACACCTTC
-	TRBV29-1	TRBJ2-3	TRBD2	CSVEFSGGTDTQYF	TGCAGCGTTGAATTTAGCGGGGGCACAGATACGCAGTATTTT
-	TRBV3-1/TRBV3-2	TRBJ2-5	-	CASSQELGGRVQETQYF	TGTGCCAGCAGCCAAGAGTTGGGGGGAAGGGTCCAAGAGACCCAGTACTTC
once	TRBV7-6	TRBJ2-1	-	CASSLASGEYHNYNEQFF	TGTGCCAGCAGCTTAGCATCGGGGGAGTATCACAACTACAATGAGCAGTTCTTC
-	TRBV7-2	TRBJ2-5	TRBD2	CASSRLWAAGTGETQYF	TGTGCCAGCAGCCGTCTCTGGGCAGCGGGGACGGGGGAGACCCAGTACTTC
-	TRBV11-2	TRBJ2-5	TRBD2	CASIPNSGGAAETQYF	TGTGCCAGCATCCCTAATAGCGGGGGGGCCGCCGAGACCCAGTACTTC
-	TRBV29-1	TRBJ1-2	-	CSVGGANYGYTF	TGCAGCGTAGGGGGAGCTAACTATGGCTACACCTTC
few	TRBV6-5	TRBJ1-5	-	CASSRDGGQPQHF	TGTGCCAGCAGTCGAGACGGGGGACAGCCCCAGCATTTT
few	TRBV7-9	TRBJ1-4	-	CASSLGANEKLFF	TGTGCCAGCAGCTTAGGGGCGAATGAAAAACTGTTTTTT
-	TRBV12-3/TRBV12-4	TRBJ1-4	-	CASSPRTPEGLFF	TGTGCCAGCAGCCCCCGGACACCAGAAGGACTGTTTTTT
-	TRBV12-3/TRBV12-4	TRBJ2-2	TRBD1	CAWGQGAGGELFF	TGTGCCTGGGGACAGGGGGCCGGCGGGGAGCTGTTTTTT
-	TRBV6-6	TRBJ1-6	TRBD1	CASSLFTGRDRGNSPLHF	TGTGCCAGCAGTCTCTTTACAGGGCGGGACAGGGGTAATTCACCCCTCCACTTT
once	TRBV9	TRBJ1-1	TRBD1	CASSVSGTGKNTEAFF	TGTGCCAGCAGCGTATCTGGGACAGGAAAGAACACTGAAGCTTTCTTT
-	TRBV7-9	TRBJ1-2	-	CASSLADSRGGYTF	TGTGCCAGCAGCTTAGCAGACAGTCGGGGGGGCTACACCTTC
-	TRBV28	TRBJ2-3	-	CASGRTDTQYF	TGTGCCAGCGGCCGCACAGATACGCAGTATTTT
-	TRBV19	TRBJ1-5	-	CASSIGMRESNQPQHF	TGTGCCAGTAGTATAGGTATGAGGGAATCAAATCAGCCCCAGCATTTT
-	TRBV6-1	TRBJ2-7	TRBD1	CASSEGTGLYEQYF	TGTGCCAGCAGTGAAGGGACAGGCCTCTACGAGCAGTACTTC
-	TRBV30	TRBJ1-1	TRBD1	CAWITHRTGRANTEAFF	TGTGCCTGGATCACACACCGGACAGGGCGGGCGAACACTGAAGCTTTCTTT
-	TRBV7-3	TRBJ1-4	TRBD1	CASRNGQQGGKANEKLFF	TGTGCCAGCAGAAATGGCCAACAGGGGGGGAAAGCTAATGAAAAACTGTTTTTT
-	TRBV5-1	TRBJ2-5	-	CASSPGPGVETQYF	TGCGCCAGCAGCCCGGGGCCAGGGGTAGAGACCCAGTACTTC
once	TRBV5-5	TRBJ2-7	-	CASREGTSPGEQYF	TGTGCCAGTAGAGAAGGGACTTCCCCGGGCGAGCAGTACTTC
few	TRBV20-1	TRBJ1-2	TRBD1	CSAVGQNGYTF	TGCAGTGCCGTGGGACAGAATGGCTACACCTTC
-	TRBV6-1	TRBJ2-1	TRBD1	CASSDRTGGYNEQFF	TGTGCCAGCAGTGATAGGACAGGGGGCTACAATGAGCAGTTCTTC
-	TRBV7-9	TRBJ2-1	TRBD1	CASGDAGTGGWNEQFF	TGTGCCAGCGGTGATGCCGGGACAGGGGGCTGGAATGAGCAGTTCTTC
-	TRBV19	TRBJ2-7	TRBD1	CASKEQGAHEQYF	TGTGCCAGTAAAGAACAGGGGGCGCACGAGCAGTACTTC
once	TRBV5-1	TRBJ2-5	-	CASSLLGAGAQETQYF	TGCGCCAGCAGCTTGTTAGGTGCGGGGGCTCAAGAGACCCAGTACTTC
few	TRBV6-5	TRBJ1-1	-	CASARQATAFEAFF	TGTGCCAGCGCGAGACAGGCCACGGCGTTTGAAGCTTTCTTT
-	TRBV11-2	TRBJ1-2	TRBD1	CASSLQGAGYGYTF	TGTGCCAGCAGCCTACAGGGGGCGGGCTATGGCTACACCTTC